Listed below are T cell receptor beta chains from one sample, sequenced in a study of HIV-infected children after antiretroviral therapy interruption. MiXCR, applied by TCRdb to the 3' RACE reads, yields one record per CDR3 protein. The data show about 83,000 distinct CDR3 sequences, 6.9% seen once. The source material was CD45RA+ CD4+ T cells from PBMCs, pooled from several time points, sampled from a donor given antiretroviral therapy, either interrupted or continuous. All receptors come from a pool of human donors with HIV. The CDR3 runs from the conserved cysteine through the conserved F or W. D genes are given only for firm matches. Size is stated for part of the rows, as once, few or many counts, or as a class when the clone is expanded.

CDR3aa: CASSHNSGEAGGLDTQYF
CDR3nt: TGTGCCAGCAGCCATAACTCCGGGGAAGCGGGGGGGCTGGATACGCAGTATTTT
abundance: many
v_gene: TRBV27
j_gene: TRBJ2-3
d_gene: TRBD2

CDR3aa: CATRDRGGETQYF
CDR3nt: TGTGCCACCAGAGACAGGGGGGGAGAGACCCAGTACTTC
abundance: many
v_gene: TRBV24-1
j_gene: TRBJ2-5
d_gene: TRBD1

CDR3aa: CSARVSGVSNQPQHF
CDR3nt: TGCAGTGCTAGAGTGAGTGGGGTTAGCAATCAGCCCCAGCATTTT
abundance: many
v_gene: TRBV20-1
j_gene: TRBJ1-5
d_gene: .

CDR3aa: CASRWGWYSIWGSNQPQHF
CDR3nt: TGCGCCAGCAGATGGGGGTGGTACTCCATCTGGGGTAGCAATCAGCCCCAGCATTTT
abundance: few
v_gene: TRBV23-1
j_gene: TRBJ1-5
d_gene: .

CDR3aa: CASSQGWGQGARYRHEQYF
CDR3nt: TGTGCCAGCAGCCAAGGATGGGGACAGGGGGCGAGGTATCGCCACGAGCAGTACTTC
abundance: many
v_gene: TRBV3-1
j_gene: TRBJ2-7
d_gene: TRBD1

CDR3aa: CASSIPGPIKNIQYF
CDR3nt: TGTGCCAGTAGTATACCGGGACCGATCAAAAACATTCAGTACTTC
abundance: many
v_gene: TRBV19
j_gene: TRBJ2-4
d_gene: .

CDR3aa: CASSIVGQGGNQPQHF
CDR3nt: TGTGCCAGTAGTATCGTCGGACAGGGCGGCAATCAGCCCCAGCATTTT
abundance: .
v_gene: TRBV19
j_gene: TRBJ1-5
d_gene: TRBD1

CDR3aa: CSARDRGGSYNEQFF
CDR3nt: TGCAGTGCTAGAGATAGGGGAGGCTCCTACAATGAGCAGTTCTTC
abundance: many
v_gene: TRBV20-1
j_gene: TRBJ2-1
d_gene: .

CDR3aa: CASRPGPVPEQYF
CDR3nt: TGTGCCAGCAGGCCGGGGCCGGTCCCCGAGCAGTACTTC
abundance: .
v_gene: TRBV27
j_gene: TRBJ2-7
d_gene: .

CDR3aa: CSVEGLRGRDIGNNEQFF
CDR3nt: TGCAGCGTTGAAGGATTAAGAGGGAGGGATATCGGGAACAATGAGCAGTTCTTC
abundance: many
v_gene: TRBV29-1
j_gene: TRBJ2-1
d_gene: TRBD2

CDR3aa: CSAPRGKKTGTVYYEQYF
CDR3nt: TGCAGTGCTCCTAGAGGGAAAAAAACCGGGACAGTTTACTACGAGCAGTACTTC
abundance: many
v_gene: TRBV20-1
j_gene: TRBJ2-7
d_gene: TRBD1

CDR3aa: CASSRTPWGISYEQYF
CDR3nt: TGTGCCAGCAGCAGGACCCCGTGGGGGATTTCCTACGAGCAGTACTTC
abundance: .
v_gene: TRBV12-3/TRBV12-4
j_gene: TRBJ2-7
d_gene: .

CDR3aa: CASRRATNEKLFF
CDR3nt: TGTGCCAGCAGGAGGGCAACTAATGAAAAACTGTTTTTT
abundance: .
v_gene: TRBV2
j_gene: TRBJ1-4
d_gene: .

CDR3aa: CSATTGTGSEKLFF
CDR3nt: TGCAGTGCTACGACTGGGACCGGTAGTGAAAAACTGTTTTTT
abundance: many
v_gene: TRBV20-1
j_gene: TRBJ1-4
d_gene: .

CDR3aa: CASSWGGAYNEQFF
CDR3nt: TGTGCCAGCAGCTGGGGGGGGGCCTACAATGAGCAGTTCTTC
abundance: few
v_gene: TRBV7-2
j_gene: TRBJ2-1
d_gene: TRBD2

CDR3aa: CASTALAYSGGYTF
CDR3nt: TGTGCCAGCACCGCATTGGCCTATTCCGGCGGCTACACCTTC
abundance: .
v_gene: TRBV12-3/TRBV12-4
j_gene: TRBJ1-2
d_gene: .

CDR3aa: CASGFGSVGGDNQPQHF
CDR3nt: TGTGCTAGTGGTTTTGGGTCGGTCGGTGGGGACAATCAGCCCCAGCATTTT
abundance: many
v_gene: TRBV12-5
j_gene: TRBJ1-5
d_gene: .

CDR3aa: CASSLWGVQETQYF
CDR3nt: TGTGCCAGCAGCTTGTGGGGAGTCCAAGAGACCCAGTACTTC
abundance: many
v_gene: TRBV5-6
j_gene: TRBJ2-5
d_gene: .

CDR3aa: CAWSDPFGRAGANVLTF
CDR3nt: TGTGCCTGGAGTGACCCCTTTGGTAGGGCTGGGGCCAACGTCCTGACTTTC
abundance: many
v_gene: TRBV30
j_gene: TRBJ2-6
d_gene: .

CDR3aa: CATRRMGVGGNTEAFF
CDR3nt: TGTGCCACCAGACGTATGGGGGTTGGGGGGAACACTGAAGCTTTCTTT
abundance: .
v_gene: TRBV15
j_gene: TRBJ1-1
d_gene: .

CDR3aa: CASSLDVVRSFNNEQFF
CDR3nt: TGTGCCAGCAGTTTAGATGTGGTCCGATCTTTCAACAATGAGCAGTTCTTC
abundance: many
v_gene: TRBV12-3/TRBV12-4
j_gene: TRBJ2-1
d_gene: .

CDR3aa: CASSHFRDVDEQYF
CDR3nt: TGCGCCAGCAGTCATTTCAGGGACGTGGACGAGCAGTACTTC
abundance: few
v_gene: TRBV23-1
j_gene: TRBJ2-7
d_gene: .

CDR3aa: CASGDARVNYAEQFF
CDR3nt: TGTGCCAGCGGTGATGCAAGGGTCAACTATGCTGAGCAGTTCTTC
abundance: many
v_gene: TRBV10-3
j_gene: TRBJ2-1
d_gene: .

CDR3aa: CASSQGLPAGYTF
CDR3nt: TGTGCCAGCAGCCAAGGCTTACCCGCGGGCTACACCTTC
abundance: many
v_gene: TRBV3-1
j_gene: TRBJ1-2
d_gene: .

CDR3aa: CASSTGLLSNQPQHF
CDR3nt: TGTGCCAGTAGTACGGGGCTATTGAGCAATCAGCCCCAGCATTTT
abundance: many
v_gene: TRBV19
j_gene: TRBJ1-5
d_gene: .

CDR3aa: CASSRGPRVPDTQYF
CDR3nt: TGTGCCAGCAGCAGAGGACCTAGGGTCCCAGATACGCAGTATTTT
abundance: .
v_gene: TRBV4-2
j_gene: TRBJ2-3
d_gene: .

CDR3aa: CASSLGGTGTDTQYF
CDR3nt: TGTGCCAGCAGCTTGGGGGGCACTGGCACAGATACGCAGTATTTT
abundance: many
v_gene: TRBV5-4
j_gene: TRBJ2-3
d_gene: .

CDR3aa: CASSLAQGRRTEAFF
CDR3nt: TGTGCCAGCAGCTTAGCGCAGGGAAGGAGAACTGAAGCTTTCTTT
abundance: few
v_gene: TRBV7-2
j_gene: TRBJ1-1
d_gene: .

CDR3aa: CASSIQDRGARGQPQHF
CDR3nt: TGTGCCAGTAGTATTCAGGACAGGGGAGCGCGTGGTCAGCCCCAGCATTTT
abundance: many
v_gene: TRBV19
j_gene: TRBJ1-5
d_gene: TRBD1

CDR3aa: CASTEGDLDEQFF
CDR3nt: TGTGCCAGCACGGAGGGGGATCTAGATGAGCAGTTCTTC
abundance: many
v_gene: TRBV2
j_gene: TRBJ2-1
d_gene: .

CDR3aa: CASSASGNYGYTF
CDR3nt: TGTGCCAGCAGTGCTTCGGGGAACTATGGCTACACCTTC
abundance: many
v_gene: TRBV6-4
j_gene: TRBJ1-2
d_gene: .

CDR3aa: CASSRDLEEKLFF
CDR3nt: TGTGCCAGCTCAAGGGACTTAGAAGAAAAACTGTTTTTT
abundance: many
v_gene: TRBV18
j_gene: TRBJ1-4
d_gene: .

CDR3aa: CSVVSFANTGELFF
CDR3nt: TGCAGCGTTGTAAGTTTCGCGAACACCGGGGAGCTGTTTTTT
abundance: .
v_gene: TRBV29-1
j_gene: TRBJ2-2
d_gene: .

CDR3aa: CAISVSPPSNGELFF
CDR3nt: TGTGCCATCAGCGTTTCACCTCCGAGTAACGGGGAGCTGTTTTTT
abundance: many
v_gene: TRBV10-3
j_gene: TRBJ2-2
d_gene: .

CDR3aa: CASSLSRVVTGELFF
CDR3nt: TGTGCCAGCAGCCTCTCTAGAGTTGTCACCGGGGAGCTGTTTTTT
abundance: .
v_gene: TRBV3-1
j_gene: TRBJ2-2
d_gene: .

CDR3aa: CASSRTQGYEQFF
CDR3nt: TGTGCCAGCAGCAGAACACAGGGATACGAGCAGTTCTTC
abundance: many
v_gene: TRBV7-2
j_gene: TRBJ2-1
d_gene: .

CDR3aa: CASSKVAHGYTF
CDR3nt: TGTGCCAGCAGTAAGGTAGCCCATGGCTACACCTTC
abundance: many
v_gene: TRBV12-3/TRBV12-4
j_gene: TRBJ1-2
d_gene: .

CDR3aa: CASFRPGTPRSYEQYF
CDR3nt: TGTGCCAGCTTTAGACCCGGGACGCCAAGATCCTACGAGCAGTACTTC
abundance: many
v_gene: TRBV5-6
j_gene: TRBJ2-7
d_gene: .

CDR3aa: CASSDSGQGSYEQYF
CDR3nt: TGTGCCAGCAGTGACTCGGGACAGGGCTCCTACGAGCAGTACTTC
abundance: many
v_gene: TRBV6-4
j_gene: TRBJ2-7
d_gene: TRBD1

CDR3aa: CASSVRDGLRPQVSEAFF
CDR3nt: TGTGCCAGCAGCGTCCGGGACGGACTGCGACCTCAGGTGAGCGAAGCTTTCTTT
abundance: .
v_gene: TRBV7-2
j_gene: TRBJ1-1
d_gene: .

CDR3aa: CASSPEFSGNTIYF
CDR3nt: TGTGCCAGCAGTCCAGAATTCTCTGGAAACACCATATATTTT
abundance: many
v_gene: TRBV2
j_gene: TRBJ1-3
d_gene: .

CDR3aa: CASSSNIGTSGSYEQYF
CDR3nt: TGCGCCAGCAGCTCGAATATAGGGACTAGCGGGAGCTACGAGCAGTACTTC
abundance: many
v_gene: TRBV5-1
j_gene: TRBJ2-7
d_gene: TRBD2

CDR3aa: CASSLASYEQYF
CDR3nt: TGCGCCAGCAGCTTGGCCTCCTACGAGCAGTACTTC
abundance: few
v_gene: TRBV5-1
j_gene: TRBJ2-7
d_gene: .

CDR3aa: CASSFTGDTGELFF
CDR3nt: TGCGCCAGCAGCTTTACAGGGGATACCGGGGAGCTGTTTTTT
abundance: few
v_gene: TRBV5-1
j_gene: TRBJ2-2
d_gene: TRBD1

CDR3aa: CASSQAVGVANTGELFF
CDR3nt: TGTGCCAGCAGCCAAGCGGTAGGCGTAGCGAACACCGGGGAGCTGTTTTTT
abundance: many
v_gene: TRBV3-1
j_gene: TRBJ2-2
d_gene: .

CDR3aa: CASSLAPGKGETQYF
CDR3nt: TGTGCCAGCAGCTTAGCCCCAGGGAAAGGAGAGACCCAGTACTTC
abundance: few
v_gene: TRBV7-7
j_gene: TRBJ2-5
d_gene: .